Listed below are T cell receptor beta chains from one sample, sequenced in a study of blood T cells in healthy people across ages. In TCRdb, the 5' RACE reads were re-called with MiXCR into one record per CDR3 protein. The table lists some 1.7 million distinct CDR3 sequences, roughly 28% of them singletons, with about 7.7% in the top ten. Sequencing was performed on blood. Receptor source: a woman aged 30 to 39 in good health. CDR3s include the opening cysteine and the closing phenylalanine or tryptophan. Fields, in order: J gene, V gene, clone size, D gene, CDR3 DNA, CDR3 protein. D genes are given only for firm matches. Rows give clone size only sometimes, using once, few, many, or a class for an expanded clone.

TRBJ1-6,TRBV12-3/TRBV12-4,NA,NA,TGTGCCAGCAGTTTTGGGACAACCTCCAAATCACCCCTCCACTTT,CASSFGTTSKSPLHF
TRBJ2-7,TRBV20-1,NA,NA,TGCAGTGCTAAACAGGTCAATGAGCAGTACTTC,CSAKQVNEQYF
TRBJ2-1,TRBV5-1,NA,TRBD1,TGCGCCAGCAGCTTGGAGGGACAGGGGGTCCGCGGGTACAATGAGCAGTTCTTC,CASSLEGQGVRGYNEQFF
TRBJ2-2,TRBV7-6,once,NA,TGTGCCAGCAGCTTTACCGGTAGCACCGGGGAGCTGTTTTTT,CASSFTGSTGELFF
TRBJ2-1,TRBV2,NA,TRBD2,TGTGCCAGCGATGTAGCGGGGGCCTACAGTGAGCAGTTCTTC,CASDVAGAYSEQFF
TRBJ1-1,TRBV9,NA,NA,TGTGCCAGCAGCGATGGGGGGCGGATGAACACTGAAGCTTTCTTT,CASSDGGRMNTEAFF
TRBJ1-2,TRBV7-2,few,NA,TGTGCCAGCAGCTTAGACTGGGCCTATGGCTACACCTTC,CASSLDWAYGYTF
TRBJ2-4,TRBV18,NA,TRBD1,TGTGCCAGCTCACCACCAAACAGACAGGGGGTGGAAGACATTCAGTACTTC,CASSPPNRQGVEDIQYF
TRBJ2-3,TRBV29-1,few,NA,TGCAGCGTTCTGCTGGATCTAGATACGCAGTATTTT,CSVLLDLDTQYF
TRBJ2-3,TRBV29-1,few,TRBD1,TGCAGCGCCCGGACAGGGGGCGGCACAGATACGCAGTATTTT,CSARTGGGTDTQYF
TRBJ1-5,TRBV7-9,few,TRBD1,TGTGCCAGCAGCCCACAGGGGAGCAGCAATCAGCCCCAGCATTTT,CASSPQGSSNQPQHF
TRBJ1-2,TRBV5-1,few,NA,TGCGCCAGCAGCTTGTCGGGGGAGGGCGCCTATGGCTACACCTTC,CASSLSGEGAYGYTF
TRBJ2-7,TRBV7-9,many,TRBD2,TGTGCCAGCAGCTTAGCGACTAGCGGGGGCACCTACGAGCAGTACTTC,CASSLATSGGTYEQYF
TRBJ2-4,TRBV2,few,NA,TGTGCCAGCAGGGACCCACGGGGTCATCTAGCCAAAAACATTCAGTACTTC,CASRDPRGHLAKNIQYF
TRBJ2-1,TRBV20-1,NA,TRBD2,TGCAGTGCTAGAGGACTAGCAGCTAGCTCCTACAATGAGCAGTTCTTC,CSARGLAASSYNEQFF
TRBJ2-5,TRBV2,many,TRBD1,TGTGCCAGCAGAGCCGGGACAGTTCAAGAGACCCAGTACTTC,CASRAGTVQETQYF
TRBJ1-5,TRBV6-6,NA,NA,TGTGCCAGCAGTTACCAAGGGGTAGGAGACAATCAGCCCCAGCATTTT,CASSYQGVGDNQPQHF
TRBJ2-3,TRBV6-2/TRBV6-3,NA,TRBD2,TGTGCCAGCAGTTACCCGGGACTAGCGGGGGGTTTCACAGATACGCAGTATTTT,CASSYPGLAGGFTDTQYF
TRBJ2-1,TRBV20-1,NA,NA,TGCAGTGCTAGGCGATGGGACTACAATGAGCAGTTCTTC,CSARRWDYNEQFF
TRBJ2-2,TRBV6-6,NA,NA,TGTGCCAGCAGTTACGAGCGGGAGCTGTTTTTT,CASSYERELFF
TRBJ2-5,TRBV4-1,NA,TRBD2,TGCGCCAGCAGCCAAGATGGGGGGGGGAGGAAGACCCAGTACTTC,CASSQDGGGRKTQYF
TRBJ2-5,TRBV7-8,NA,TRBD2,TGTGCCAGCAAGGAAGCGGGAGTCGGAGAGACCCAGTACTTC,CASKEAGVGETQYF
TRBJ2-1,TRBV4-1,many,NA,TGCGCCAGCAGCCAGAGACTGGACAATGAGCAGTTCTTC,CASSQRLDNEQFF
TRBJ2-4,TRBV5-1,NA,NA,TGCGCCAGCAGCGACGATATGGGGAGAAGCATTCAGTACTTC,CASSDDMGRSIQYF
TRBJ2-5,TRBV6-6,many,TRBD2,TGTGCCAGCAGTCCGCCTAGCGGGAAAAGAGGAAGAGAGACCCAGTACTTC,CASSPPSGKRGRETQYF
TRBJ2-7,TRBV20-1,once,NA,TGCAGTGCTAGAGAAAGGAGCCAGACGGAACGGTACTTC,CSARERSQTERYF
TRBJ1-2,TRBV6-5,few,TRBD1,TGTGCCAGCAGTTACTCGGGGACAGGGAACTATGGCTACACCTTC,CASSYSGTGNYGYTF
TRBJ2-5,TRBV28,few,NA,TGTGCCAGCAGTTCTCCACCCACAGGGCCGGGGGAGACCCAGTACTTC,CASSSPPTGPGETQYF
TRBJ2-1,TRBV18,NA,NA,TGTGCCAGCTCCCCGGGACCGATCTCCTACAATGAGCAGTTCTTC,CASSPGPISYNEQFF
TRBJ1-5,TRBV6-2/TRBV6-3,NA,NA,TGTGCCAGCAGTAACCGACAGGACCGGCCCCAGCATTTT,CASSNRQDRPQHF
TRBJ1-5,TRBV20-1,few,TRBD1,TGCAGTGCTAGTACAGGGGTCGGTCAGCCCCAGCATTTT,CSASTGVGQPQHF
TRBJ1-5,TRBV6-2/TRBV6-3,few,NA,TGTGCCAGCAGTTATGTCCAGGATCAGCCCCAGCATTTT,CASSYVQDQPQHF
TRBJ2-3,TRBV4-3,many,NA,TGCGCCAGCAGCCGGGGGGTCGCTAGCGCGAACACAGATACGCAGTATTTT,CASSRGVASANTDTQYF
TRBJ2-1,TRBV5-6,NA,TRBD2,TGTGCCAGCAGCCCCGCCCGGCAGCGGGGGATGTCTAATGAGCAGTTCTTC,CASSPARQRGMSNEQFF
TRBJ2-7,TRBV3-1,NA,NA,TGTGCCAGCAGCCACGACCCGGTGTCCTACGAGCAGTACTTC,CASSHDPVSYEQYF
TRBJ2-7,TRBV20-1,many,NA,TGCAGTGCTAGAGATCTAAGGATAGATCCCTACGAGCAGTACTTC,CSARDLRIDPYEQYF
TRBJ2-7,TRBV10-3,NA,NA,TGTGCCATCAGTCGTACTGCCTACGAGCAGTACTTC,CAISRTAYEQYF
TRBJ1-1,TRBV5-1,once,NA,TGCGCCAGCAACTTGGCAGGAGGCACTGAAGCTTTCTTT,CASNLAGGTEAFF
TRBJ1-1,TRBV6-6,NA,NA,TGTGCCAGCAGTTACAATAAGGACAGCCCGAACACTGAAGCTTTCTTT,CASSYNKDSPNTEAFF
TRBJ1-5,TRBV12-3/TRBV12-4,NA,TRBD1,TGTGCCAGCAGCGGACAGGCGATAAATCAGCCCCAGCATTTT,CASSGQAINQPQHF
TRBJ2-7,TRBV20-1,NA,TRBD2,TGCAGTGCTAGACTTGCCAGCGGGAGTTGGGGCGAGCAGTACTTC,CSARLASGSWGEQYF
TRBJ2-1,TRBV5-1,few,TRBD1,TGCGCCAGCAGCCCCGGACAGGGTACCTACAGTGAGCAGTTCTTC,CASSPGQGTYSEQFF